This TCR beta chain was captured in a study of regulatory T cells in long-lasting Graves disease. Relying on iRepertoire HTBI primers and Arm-PCR of CDR3 regions, the team built TCR beta libraries. TCRdb ran MiXCR on the multiplex PCR reads and lists one entry per CDR3 protein. The data show hundreds of thousands of distinct CDR3 sequences, about a sixth seen once. As to time point: newly diagnosed GD, antithyroid drugs for less than 3 months. The TCR library was made from RNA extracted from PBMCs. This clonotype was found many times. With 4 bases removed from V and 4 bases from J, the gap between germline ends came to 23 bases. This CDR3 is 17 amino acids long. Germline CDR1 reads DFQATT; CDR2 reads SNEGSKA (reference sequence). In addition, the sample was reused for a study of T cells in Graves' hyperthyroidism and ophthalmopathy.

The sequence came from a man aged 35-49 years with Graves disease. The specimen comprised peripheral blood mononuclear cells (PBMCs), sampled at new diagnosis, from a patient treated with antithyroid drugs. This chain uses TRBV20-1 with TRBJ1-5, with D uncertain. CDR3 loop: CSAKPTGHGRGNQPQHF. DNA of the CDR3: TGCAGTGCTAAACCTACGGGCCATGGGCGAGGGAATCAGCCCCAGCATTTT.